Shown below are 11 T cell receptor beta chains from a single sample sequenced in a study of beta chain features in type 1 diabetes listed by TCRdb under 2018. Library preparation employed the immunoSEQ multiplex PCR assay. All of the isolated RNA was reverse transcribed with the High Capacity cDNA Reverse Transcription Kit, so expressed TCRB transcripts were sequenced. In TCRdb, the immuneACCESS table is reduced to in-frame sequences with V and J assigned. These tables do not hold every clone; where another copy was compared, an unresolved V gene accounts for under half, and the others remain unexplained. This sample has 350,000 or so clones in its table, and 20% of those were observed once. The ten largest clones take up roughly 0.045% of the sample. The sample was naive CD4+ T cells from blood. Per the publication, the cell subset or site label means: true naive CD4+ T cells. Receptors originate from a woman aged 18-29 years in good health.

This clone was observed a handful of times. The chain links TRBV10-3 to TRBJ2-7, with 10 positions matching TRBD2. Per germline, CDR1 ENHRY and CDR2 SYGVKD. The V gene end was trimmed by 9 bases and the J gene end by 6 bases; junction bases not matched to a gene: 8. The CDR3 runs to 13 residues. In nucleotides, the CDR3 is TGTGCCATGACGACTAGCGGGTCGGGCGAGCAGTACTTC. It codes for CAMTTSGSGEQYF.

The rearrangement joins TRBV5-4 to TRBJ1-1; TRBD1 might be the D (6 bases). Trimming removed 2 bases from V and 0 bases from J, with 8 bases in between. The CDR3 consists of 14 residues. Per the germline V gene, CDR1 is SGHNT and CDR2 is YYREEE (reference sequence). CDR3 in DNA: TGTGCCAGCAGCTTCGACAGGATGAACACTGAAGCTTTCTTT. Encoded protein: CASSFDRMNTEAFF. Full variable domain (remainder filled in from reference TRBV5-4 and TRBJ1-1): ETGVTQSPTHLIKTRGQQVTLRCSSQSGHNTVSWYQQALGQGPQFIFQYYREEENGRGNFPPRFSGLQFPNYSSELNVNALELDDSALYLCASSFDRMNTEAFFGQGTRLTVV.

The chain combines TRBV5-1 with TRBJ2-1; possibly TRBD2 for D (5 bases). The CDR3 length is 13 residues. Germline values: CDR1 SGHRS, CDR2 YFSETQ. V shed 4 bases and J shed 10 bases, with 15 bases lying between them. CDR3 nucleotides: TGCGCCAGCAGCCTATTCGGTACGGGAGAGCAGTTCTTC. Translated, it gives CASSLFGTGEQFF. Full variable domain (missing parts from reference TRBV5-1 and TRBJ2-1): KAGVTQTPRYLIKTRGQQVTLSCSPISGHRSVSWYQQTPGQGLQFLFEYFSETQRNKGNFPGRFSGRQFSNSRSEMNVSTLELGDSALYLCASSLFGTGEQFFGPGTRLTVL.

This rearrangement joins TRBV6-5 to TRBJ2-7; the match to TRBD2 covers 10 bases. The V segment lost 0 bases and the J segment 2 bases; nucleotides outside the gene matches: 4. The CDR3 length is 16 residues. The germline gives CDR1 MNHEY, CDR2 SVGAGI. CDR3 sequence reads: CASSYSRLAGPYEQYF. The CDR3 DNA is TGTGCCAGCAGTTACTCGAGACTAGCGGGTCCCTACGAGCAGTACTTC.

A few counts support this clone. The rearrangement uses TRBV7-9 and TRBJ1-2, with 8 bases that match TRBD1. The CDR3 loop spans 12 amino acids. Germline trimming cut 4 bases from V and 8 bases from J; bases unmatched to any gene: 3. Germline loops: CDR1 SEHNR, CDR2 FQNEAQ (reference sequence). CDR3 protein: CASSWDRSGYTF. DNA of the CDR3: TGTGCCAGCAGCTGGGACAGGTCAGGCTACACCTTC.

The CDR3 DNA reads as TGCAGCGTTGGGGCAGTTGGAGAGACCCAGTACTTC. Encoded protein: CSVGAVGETQYF. V is TRBV29-1 and J is TRBJ2-5, with D unclear. The CDR3 covers 12 residues. V was trimmed by 4 bases and J by 4 bases, leaving 10 bases between them. CDR1 is SQVTM, CDR2 ANQGSEA, per germline. Filled out from reference TRBV29-1 and TRBJ2-5, the complete variable domain reads SAVISQKPSRDICQRGTSLTIQCQVDSQVTMMFWYRQQPGQSLTLIATANQGSEATYESGFVIDKFPISRPNLTFSTLTVSNMSPEDSSIYLCSVGAVGETQYFGPGTRLLVL.

V gene TRBV29-1 combines with J gene TRBJ2-7; perhaps TRBD2 as D (6 bases). Trimming pared 7 bases from V and 1 base from J, leaving 14 bases between. Germline lookup yields CDR1 SQVTM and CDR2 ANQGSEA. There are 13 residues in the CDR3. The CDR3 DNA sequence: TGCAGCGGGAGGGGCGCGGGGTCCTACGAGCAGTACTTC. This codes for CSGRGAGSYEQYF.

Concerning this clone itself: Distinct nucleotide sequences in the sample also encode this CDR3. The V and J genes are TRBV30 and TRBJ2-3; D may be TRBD2 (6 bases). CDR1 is GTSNPN, CDR2 SVGIG, per germline (reference sequence). The CDR3 runs to 14 residues. The V end was cut by 0 bases, the J end by 2 bases, with 9 bases between. The CDR3 here is CAWSVRGSTDTQYF. In DNA, the CDR3 is TGTGCCTGGAGTGTACGGGGGTCCACAGATACGCAGTATTTT.

The V and J genes are TRBV19 and TRBJ2-1; 9 bases agree with TRBD2. CDR1 is LNHDA, CDR2 SQIVND, per germline (reference sequence). V shed 4 bases, J shed 3 bases, and the junction held 4 bases outside the gene matches. This CDR3 comprises 15 residues. This CDR3 reads CASSTRGRVYNEQFF. The CDR3 coding sequence is TGTGCCAGTAGTACTCGCGGGAGGGTCTACAATGAGCAGTTCTTC.

The chain employs TRBV6-5 and TRBJ2-7; the match to TRBD2 covers 11 bases. Germline V gene data show CDR1 as MNHEY and CDR2 as SVGAGI. With 4 bases clipped from V and 1 base from J, the junction kept 6 bases outside the gene matches. This CDR3 region has 16 residues. The CDR3 DNA is TGTGCCAGCAGTTTAGCCGGGACTAGCGGATCCTACGAGCAGTACTTC. It is translated as CASSLAGTSGSYEQYF.

V is TRBV5-1 and J is TRBJ2-5; the match to TRBD2 covers 7 bases. The CDR3 is made up of 15 amino acids. V was clipped by 4 bases and J by 0 bases; unmatched bases: 6. Germline CDR1 reads SGHRS; CDR2 reads YFSETQ. DNA for the CDR3: TGCGCCAGCAGCCTGGGAGGGTCCTACCAAGAGACCCAGTACTTC. It yields the protein CASSLGGSYQETQYF.